One and the same sample provided the 11 T cell receptor beta chains below, sequenced in a study of memory CD4+ T cells and cytomegalovirus serostatus. Sequencing was performed with immunoSEQ multiplex PCR; in TCRdb, only in-frame clones are kept and a portion is missing. The sample has roughly 50,000 clones, 70% to 80% seen once. Single viable CD3+CD4+CD8-CD45RO+ cells were sorted as the memory CD4+ T cells. The material sequenced was memory CD4+ T cells from blood. The receptors shown here come from an adult in good health and CMV-seronegative.

The V gene is TRBV7-2, the J gene TRBJ1-2; 8 nucleotides match TRBD1. CDR3 length equals 15 residues. Germline values: CDR1 SGHTA, CDR2 FQGNSA. Unmatched junction bases numbered 6, after V lost 5 bases and J lost 1 base. The CDR3 DNA reads TGTGCCAGCAGCCCGCGGACAGGGTATAACTATGGCTACACCTTC. As protein: CASSPRTGYNYGYTF.

The V gene is TRBV6-6, the J gene TRBJ1-5, with D tentatively TRBD1 (6 bases). The V and J ends lost 2 bases and 0 bases respectively, with 8 bases between them. The CDR3 contains 15 residues. The germline V gene encodes CDR1 MNHNY and CDR2 SVGAGI (reference sequence). For the CDR3, the DNA is TGTGCCAGCAGTTACGACAGGCTTAGCAATCAGCCCCAGCATTTT. It yields the protein CASSYDRLSNQPQHF.

In this sample, this clone turned up once. The chain employs TRBV2 and TRBJ1-2; 11 positions match TRBD1. Looked up from germline, CDR1 is SNHLY and CDR2 is FYNNEI. J was trimmed by 4 bases and V by 5 bases; bases with no gene match: 12. CDR3 length: 17 amino acids. Here the CDR3 DNA reads TGTGCCAGCAGTCCAAGGACAGGGGGCGTGAGGTCCTATGGCTACACCTTC. Protein: CASSPRTGGVRSYGYTF.

This sequence joins TRBV28 and TRBJ1-5; tentative D call: TRBD1 (5 bases). Germline V gene sequence: CDR1 MDHEN, CDR2 SYDVKM. Deletions cut 5 bases from V and 7 bases from J, with 18 bases between. The CDR3 has 15 residues. The CDR3: CASSPGRGRKQPQHF. The DNA for the CDR3 is TGTGCCAGCAGTCCAGGGCGGGGGAGGAAACAGCCCCAGCATTTT.

V is TRBV27 and J is TRBJ1-5; TRBD1 might be the D (5 bases). The CDR3 covers 15 residues. V lost 4 bases to trimming and J lost 3 bases, with 13 bases between them. The germline V gene has CDR1 MNHEY and CDR2 SMNVEV (reference sequence). This chain's CDR3 is CASSSRDLFNQPQHF. For the CDR3, the DNA is TGTGCCAGCAGTTCTAGGGACCTCTTCAATCAGCCCCAGCATTTT.

This chain links TRBV25-1 with TRBJ2-5; D is undetermined. The germline gives CDR1 MGHDK, CDR2 SYGVNS. This CDR3 has 15 residues. Trimming left V 0 bases short and J 5 bases short, with 13 bases between. The CDR3 DNA reads as TGTGCCAGCAGTGAATATTTGGGTAGGGTTGAGACCCAGTACTTC. Translated: CASSEYLGRVETQYF.

This sequence joins TRBV2 and TRBJ1-6; 10 nucleotides align to TRBD1. V was pared by 3 bases and J by 10 bases, with 3 bases of the junction left unmatched. CDR3 size: 14 residues. Looked up from germline, CDR1 is SNHLY and CDR2 is FYNNEI. CDR3 amino acids: CASSDGTGVSPLHF. CDR3 DNA sequence: TGTGCCAGCAGTGATGGGACAGGGGTCTCACCCCTCCACTTT.

The chain joins TRBV5-1 to TRBJ2-1; no clear D. The CDR3 totals 11 residues. The V and J ends lost 7 bases and 6 bases respectively, with 8 bases between them. Germline V gives CDR1 SGHRS, CDR2 YFSETQ. The CDR3: CASATANEQFF. The CDR3 bases are TGCGCCAGCGCAACCGCCAATGAGCAGTTCTTC. Full variable domain (rest looked up from reference TRBV5-1 and TRBJ2-1): KAGVTQTPRYLIKTRGQQVTLSCSPISGHRSVSWYQQTPGQGLQFLFEYFSETQRNKGNFPGRFSGRQFSNSRSEMNVSTLELGDSALYLCASATANEQFFGPGTRLTVL.

The chain uses TRBV27 and TRBJ2-7; 9 nucleotides match TRBD1. The CDR3 runs to 16 residues. In germline, CDR1 is MNHEY, CDR2 SMNVEV (reference sequence). J lost 4 bases, V lost 8 bases, and 15 bases had no gene match. Written as DNA, the CDR3 is TGTGCCAGCTATGGGCGGATGACAGGGGGTAGTTACGAGCAGTACTTC. It encodes CASYGRMTGGSYEQYF.

The count of this clone is one. The rearrangement uses TRBV6-6 and TRBJ2-3; 11 positions agree with TRBD2. The CDR3 has 14 amino acids. In germline, CDR1 is MNHNY, CDR2 SVGAGI (reference sequence). Losses at the gene ends were 9 bases for V and 6 bases for J; bases not matched to a gene: 8. The CDR3: CASTLAGGGDTQYF. The CDR3 bases are TGTGCCAGTACCCTAGCGGGAGGAGGTGATACGCAGTATTTT.

This chain links TRBV28 with TRBJ2-1; D gene ambiguous. CDR1 and CDR2 from the germline V gene are MDHEN and SYDVKM. This CDR3 comprises 13 residues. Trimming stripped 2 bases from V and 11 bases from J, with 13 bases between. The CDR3 reads CASSLPETVKQFF. The DNA of the CDR3 is TGTGCCAGCAGTTTACCCGAAACCGTAAAGCAGTTCTTC.